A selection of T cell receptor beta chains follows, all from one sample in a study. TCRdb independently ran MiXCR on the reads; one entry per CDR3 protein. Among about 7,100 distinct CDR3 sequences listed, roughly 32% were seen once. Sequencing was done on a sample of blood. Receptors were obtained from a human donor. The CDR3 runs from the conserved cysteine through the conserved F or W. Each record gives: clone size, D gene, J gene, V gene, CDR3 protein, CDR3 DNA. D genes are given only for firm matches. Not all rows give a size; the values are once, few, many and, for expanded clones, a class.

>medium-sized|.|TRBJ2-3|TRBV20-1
CSARDFRDTQYF
TGCAGTGCTAGAGATTTCCGGGATACGCAGTATTTT
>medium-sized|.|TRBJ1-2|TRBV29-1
CSVEVSTSLTYGYTF
TGCAGCGTTGAAGTCAGTACCTCCCTAACTTATGGCTACACCTTC
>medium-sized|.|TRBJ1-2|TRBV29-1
CSVIHRGLHTF
TGCAGCGTGATTCATCGGGGACTTCACACCTTC
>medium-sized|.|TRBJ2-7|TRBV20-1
CSAPKGEIGEQYF
TGCAGTGCCCCCAAAGGGGAGATAGGCGAGCAGTACTTC
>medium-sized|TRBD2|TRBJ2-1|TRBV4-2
CASSLGTSGKGEQFF
TGTGCCAGCAGCCTCGGGACTAGCGGGAAGGGTGAGCAGTTCTTC
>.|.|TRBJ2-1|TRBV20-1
CSATVSYNEQFF
TGCAGTGCTACCGTCTCCTACAATGAGCAGTTCTTC
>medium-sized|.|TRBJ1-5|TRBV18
CASSPKGTDDWHF
TGTGCCAGCTCACCAAAGGGCACGGACGATTGGCATTTT
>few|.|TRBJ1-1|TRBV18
CASSPPDTEAFF
TGTGCCAGCTCACCACCGGACACTGAAGCTTTCTTT
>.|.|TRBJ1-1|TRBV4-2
CASSHGETTSSLTVNTEAFF
TGTGCCAGCAGCCATGGAGAGACGACCAGCAGCCTGACGGTTAACACTGAAGCTTTCTTT
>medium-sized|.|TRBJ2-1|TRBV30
CALLIGSEQFF
TGTGCTCTCCTAATAGGGAGTGAGCAGTTCTTC
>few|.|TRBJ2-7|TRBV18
CASSPEQGLFSEQYF
TGTGCCAGCTCACCTGAACAGGGTTTGTTTAGCGAGCAGTACTTC
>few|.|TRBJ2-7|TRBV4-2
CASSSISGRHGGQYF
TGTGCCAGCAGTTCGATAAGCGGCCGCCATGGAGGGCAGTACTTC
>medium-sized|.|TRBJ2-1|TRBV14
CASSTRTGFNEQFF
TGTGCCAGCAGCACCAGAACAGGGTTCAATGAGCAGTTCTTC
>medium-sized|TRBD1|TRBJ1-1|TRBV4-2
CASSRDRGTTEAFF
TGTGCCAGCAGCCGAGACAGGGGGACCACTGAAGCTTTCTTT
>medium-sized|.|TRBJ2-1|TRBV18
CASSRSLGSGEQFF
TGTGCCAGCTCCCGAAGTCTAGGAAGCGGTGAGCAGTTCTTC
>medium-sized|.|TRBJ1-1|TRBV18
CASSPPKWEGNTEAFF
TGTGCCAGCTCACCACCGAAGTGGGAGGGGAACACTGAAGCTTTCTTT
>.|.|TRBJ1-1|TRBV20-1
CSARAPLGAKNTEAFF
TGCAGTGCTAGAGCCCCCTTGGGGGCGAAGAACACTGAAGCTTTCTTT
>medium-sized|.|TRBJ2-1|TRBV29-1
CSVWWAANEQFF
TGCAGCGTTTGGTGGGCGGCCAATGAGCAGTTCTTC
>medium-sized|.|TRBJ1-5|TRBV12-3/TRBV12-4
CASSFAVGQQHF
TGTGCCAGCAGTTTCGCTGTAGGACAGCAGCATTTT
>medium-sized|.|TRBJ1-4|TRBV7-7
CASSHGPNEKLFF
TGTGCTAGCAGCCACGGTCCTAATGAAAAACTGTTTTTT
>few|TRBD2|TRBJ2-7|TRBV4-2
CASSPPGLGAYEQYF
TGTGCCAGCAGCCCGCCGGGACTAGGGGCCTACGAGCAGTACTTC
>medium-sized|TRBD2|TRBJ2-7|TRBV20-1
CSASLSLAGVREQYF
TGCAGTGCTAGCCTCTCATTAGCGGGAGTGCGAGAGCAGTACTTC
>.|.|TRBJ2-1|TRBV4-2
CASSSQTPSNEQFF
TGTGCCAGCAGCTCTCAAACCCCCAGCAATGAGCAGTTCTTC
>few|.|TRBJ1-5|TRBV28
CASSLPGRGYSNQPQHF
TGTGCCAGCAGTTTACCAGGCCGAGGGTATAGCAATCAGCCCCAGCATTTT
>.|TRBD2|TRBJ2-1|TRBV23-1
CASSQLGTSGYYNEQFF
TGCGCCAGCAGTCAACTCGGGACTAGCGGATATTACAATGAGCAGTTCTTC
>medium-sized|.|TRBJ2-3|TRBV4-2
CASSQGLSDTQYF
TGTGCCAGCAGCCAGGGACTTTCAGATACGCAGTATTTT
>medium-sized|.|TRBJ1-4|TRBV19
CASSRTATNEKLFF
TGTGCCAGTAGTAGGACAGCAACTAATGAAAAACTGTTTTTT
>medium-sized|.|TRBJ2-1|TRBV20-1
CSANKGGSRNNEQFF
TGCAGTGCAAACAAGGGGGGGAGCCGCAACAATGAGCAGTTCTTC
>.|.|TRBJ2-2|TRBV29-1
CSVWWAANELFF
TGCAGCGTTTGGTGGGCGGCCAATGAGCTGTTTTTT
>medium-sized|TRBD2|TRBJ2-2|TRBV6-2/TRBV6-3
CASSYSAGDPGELFF
TGTGCCAGCAGTTACTCTGCGGGAGATCCCGGGGAGCTGTTTTTT
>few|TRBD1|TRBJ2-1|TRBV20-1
CSAKGDRDYNEQFF
TGCAGTGCGAAGGGGGACAGGGATTACAATGAGCAGTTCTTC
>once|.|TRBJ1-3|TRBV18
CASSPGQRNTIYF
TGTGCCAGCTCACCGGGACAAAGGAACACCATATATTTT
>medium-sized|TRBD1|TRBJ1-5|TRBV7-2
CASSLSQGWNQPQHF
TGTGCCAGCAGCTTGTCACAGGGGTGGAATCAGCCCCAGCATTTT
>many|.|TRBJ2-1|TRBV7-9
CASSPAGRPDEQFF
TGTGCCAGCAGCCCTGCCGGCCGGCCCGATGAGCAGTTCTTC
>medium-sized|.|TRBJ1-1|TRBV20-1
CSARENTEAFF
TGCAGTGCTAGAGAGAACACTGAAGCTTTCTTT
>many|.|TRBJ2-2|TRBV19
CASNRAGELFF
TGTGCCAGTAACAGGGCCGGGGAGCTGTTTTTT
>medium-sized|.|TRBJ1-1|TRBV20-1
CSASRSGGLNTEAFF
TGCAGTGCTAGTAGGTCTGGAGGGCTTAACACTGAAGCTTTCTTT
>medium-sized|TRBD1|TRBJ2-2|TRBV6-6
CASLPKDRGRNGELFF
TGTGCCAGCCTCCCAAAGGACAGGGGGCGGAACGGGGAGCTGTTTTTT
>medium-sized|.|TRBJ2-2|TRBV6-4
CASSEDTGELFF
TGTGCCAGCAGTGAAGATACCGGGGAGCTGTTTTTT
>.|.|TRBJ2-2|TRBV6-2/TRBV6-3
CASSYVYGDEQFFGELFF
.
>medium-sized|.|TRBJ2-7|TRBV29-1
CSVLGEPEQYF
TGCAGCGTCCTCGGAGAGCCCGAGCAGTACTTC
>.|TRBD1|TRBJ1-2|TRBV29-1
CSVAWTGGYTF
TGCAGCGTTGCTTGGACAGGGGGCTACACCTTC
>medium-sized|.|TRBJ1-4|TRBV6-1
CASSGTAESEKLFF
TGTGCCAGCAGTGGGACAGCCGAGAGTGAAAAACTGTTTTTT
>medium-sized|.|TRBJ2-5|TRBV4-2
CASSQPEGGSQETQYF
TGTGCCAGCAGCCAACCAGAGGGGGGGAGTCAAGAGACCCAGTACTTC
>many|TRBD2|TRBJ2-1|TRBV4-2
CASSPPRREDIGEQFF
TGTGCCAGCAGCCCCCCTCGGCGGGAGGACATTGGGGAGCAGTTCTTC